A selection of T cell receptor beta chains follows, all from one sample in a study of cytomegalovirus exposure and HLA in healthy donors. Here immunoSEQ multiplex PCR was the method, and the copy in TCRdb shows in-frame clones only, minus some. This table holds about 220,000 clones, around 80% found once. The sequenced sample was PBMCs. The receptors shown here come from a boy aged 2 to 10 in good health and CMV-seronegative. The CDR3 runs from the conserved cysteine through the conserved F or W. A D gene is named only where the DNA matches it firmly. Clone size, where shown, is once, few, many, or a class for clones that have expanded.

J gene,D gene,clone size,V gene,CDR3 protein,CDR3 DNA
TRBJ2-1,TRBD2,-,TRBV6-4,CASSEGNSGSGEQFF,TGTGCCAGCAGTGAGGGGAATAGCGGGAGCGGTGAGCAGTTCTTC
TRBJ2-7,TRBD2,-,TRBV30,CAWSAGTSGSSVYEQYF,TGTGCCTGGAGCGCCGGGACTAGCGGGAGCTCCGTGTACGAGCAGTACTTC
TRBJ1-2,-,-,TRBV6-5,CASSYLNSIYGYTF,TGTGCCAGCAGTTACCTGAACAGTATCTATGGCTACACCTTC
TRBJ2-1,-,-,TRBV6-5,CASSRASYNEQFF,TGTGCCAGCAGTCGAGCAAGCTACAATGAGCAGTTCTTC
TRBJ2-2,-,-,TRBV7-9,CASRLVGVTGELFF,TGTGCCAGCAGATTGGTAGGGGTCACCGGGGAGCTGTTTTTT
TRBJ2-7,TRBD2,-,TRBV10-3,CAISDGLAAYEQYF,TGTGCCATCAGTGACGGACTAGCGGCCTACGAGCAGTACTTC
TRBJ1-6,TRBD1,-,TRBV4-1,CASSYTGGLNNSPLHF,TGCGCCAGCAGCTATACAGGGGGACTGAATAATTCACCCCTCCACTTT
TRBJ2-1,TRBD2,-,TRBV7-9,CASSLGTSGYNEQFF,TGTGCCAGCAGCTTAGGGACTAGCGGCTACAATGAGCAGTTCTTC
TRBJ2-2,TRBD2,-,TRBV5-4,CASRWDYQNTGELFF,TGTGCCAGCAGATGGGACTACCAAAACACCGGGGAGCTGTTTTTT
TRBJ2-5,TRBD1,-,TRBV18,CASSPRTGAGETQYF,TGTGCCAGCTCACCAAGGACAGGGGCCGGGGAGACCCAGTACTTC
TRBJ1-1,-,-,TRBV7-8,CASSPRTMGMNTEAFF,TGTGCCAGCAGCCCCCGGACAATGGGCATGAACACTGAAGCTTTCTTT
TRBJ2-7,-,-,TRBV6-6,CASSQYSAYEQYF,TGTGCCAGCAGTCAATACAGTGCCTACGAGCAGTACTTC
TRBJ2-7,-,-,TRBV9,CASSARVGEYDEQYF,TGTGCCAGCAGTGCAAGGGTGGGAGAATACGACGAGCAGTACTTC
TRBJ1-2,TRBD1,few,TRBV6-5,CASSYGTGILYGYTF,TGTGCCAGCAGTTACGGGACAGGGATCCTCTATGGCTACACCTTC
TRBJ2-7,TRBD1,-,TRBV5-4,CASSTTNRGPYEQYF,TGTGCCAGCAGCACTACGAACAGGGGGCCCTACGAGCAGTACTTC
TRBJ2-5,TRBD2,-,TRBV4-2,CASSQEPQRGVPETQYF,TGTGCCAGCAGCCAAGAGCCCCAGCGGGGGGTCCCAGAGACCCAGTACTTC
TRBJ1-6,-,-,TRBV25-1,CASSERSYNSPLHF,TGTGCCAGCAGTGAGCGAAGCTATAATTCACCCCTCCACTTT
TRBJ1-1,TRBD1,once,TRBV18,CASSTTGGVREAFF,TGTGCCAGCTCAACGACAGGGGGCGTGAGGGAAGCTTTCTTT
TRBJ1-4,TRBD1,-,TRBV19,CASSMTGATNEKLFF,TGTGCCAGTAGTATGACAGGGGCTACTAATGAAAAACTGTTTTTT
TRBJ2-7,-,-,TRBV11-2,CASSLDWGSDSYEQYF,TGTGCCAGCAGCTTAGATTGGGGCAGCGACTCCTACGAGCAGTACTTC
TRBJ1-1,-,-,TRBV5-1,CASSFTGSRTEAFF,TGCGCCAGCAGCTTTACAGGGTCGAGAACTGAAGCTTTCTTT
TRBJ1-2,TRBD1,once,TRBV2,CASSEADRVGGYTF,TGTGCCAGCAGTGAAGCGGACAGGGTAGGGGGCTACACCTTC
TRBJ1-1,-,-,TRBV12-2,CASRLNCFTGLTEAFF,TGTGCAAGTCGCTTAAATTGTTTTACAGGGCTAACTGAAGCTTTCTTT
TRBJ1-2,-,-,TRBV2,CASRLDSQNYGYTF,TGTGCCAGCAGGCTGGACAGCCAAAACTATGGCTACACCTTC
TRBJ2-7,TRBD2,-,TRBV4-1,CASSHLAGYEQYF,TGCGCCAGCAGCCACCTAGCGGGCTACGAGCAGTACTTC
TRBJ2-7,TRBD1,-,TRBV9,CASSLRDRDHEQYF,TGTGCCAGCAGCCTCCGGGACAGGGACCACGAGCAGTACTTC
TRBJ1-1,-,once,TRBV5-5,CASSFFAEPGAFF,TGTGCCAGCAGCTTCTTCGCAGAGCCGGGAGCTTTCTTT
TRBJ2-5,-,-,TRBV15,CATALGRGIAGQTQYF,TGTGCCACCGCCTTAGGAAGGGGGATCGCCGGCCAGACCCAGTACTTC